The 26 T cell receptor beta chains in this list originate from one sample, sequenced in a study of blood T cell repertoires in COVID-19. Only in-frame clones appear in the TCRdb table, and some are missing; sequencing was by immunoSEQ multiplex PCR. In the table there are 410,000 or so clones, about 91% of which are singletons. The sequencing input was peripheral blood. The receptors were sampled from a woman in her thirties or forties with COVID-19, enrolled during active disease.

CDR3 coding DNA: TGTGCCAGCAGCATGGCCGGGACAGGGTTCTCTGGGGCCAACGTCCTGACTTTC. Amino acid sequence: CASSMAGTGFSGANVLTF. This sequence joins TRBV7-2 and TRBJ2-6; 9 bases agree with TRBD1. Looked up from germline, CDR1 is SGHTA and CDR2 is FQGNSA. V dropped 5 bases and J dropped 0; count of bases not matched to a gene: 8. This CDR3 contains 18 residues.

This clone was counted only a few times. This chain connects TRBV11-1 to TRBJ1-2; 7 bases fit TRBD1. Germline V gives CDR1 SGHAT, CDR2 FQDESV (reference sequence). This CDR3 region has 15 residues. The ends lost 5 bases at V and 4 bases at J; junction bases unmatched: 10. The CDR3 protein is CASSHGTVDSYGYTF. The CDR3 bases are TGTGCCAGCAGCCACGGGACAGTTGATAGCTATGGCTACACCTTC.

The chain uses TRBV2 and TRBJ1-3, with 7 bases that match TRBD1. The V segment lost 3 bases and the J segment 0 bases; nucleotides outside the gene matches: 14. The CDR3 has 19 amino acids. CDR1 is SNHLY and CDR2 is FYNNEI in the germline V gene. The CDR3 sequence: CASSDSAGLTGPSGNTIYF. The CDR3 nucleotides read TGTGCCAGCAGTGATAGCGCGGGGTTGACAGGGCCCTCTGGAAACACCATATATTTT.

The chain links TRBV6-1 to TRBJ2-7; 14 bases fit TRBD2. The ends lost 6 bases at V and 5 bases at J; junction bases unmatched: 15. CDR1 and CDR2 from the germline V gene are MNHNS and SASEGT. The CDR3 loop spans 18 amino acids. The CDR3 DNA follows: TGTGCCAGCAGCGAATACGAAGGGACTAGCGGGAGAATCCACGAGCAGTACTTC. This gives the protein CASSEYEGTSGRIHEQYF.

This clone was counted once. The V call is TRBV7-8, the J call TRBJ1-5; 8 bases match TRBD1. V lost 6 bases and J lost 5; bases outside the gene matches: 9. Germline V lookup: CDR1 SGHVS, CDR2 FQNEAQ. This CDR3 spans 15 amino acids. The CDR3 nucleotides read TGTGCCAGCAGTCCGAGGACAGGGAGGGATCAGCCCCAGCATTTT. Residues: CASSPRTGRDQPQHF.

The chain is built from TRBV5-4 and TRBJ1-6; tentative D call: TRBD1 (6 bases). Germline CDR1 SGHNT, CDR2 YYREEE (reference sequence). V shed 4 bases and J shed 0 bases, with 14 bases lying between them. CDR3 length equals 17 residues. The DNA of the CDR3 is TGTGCCAGCAGCCCGGACAGTCAGAGCTCCTATAATTCACCCCTCCACTTT. Translation: CASSPDSQSSYNSPLHF.

With respect to this clone: A read error may account for a junction end that differs from germline. CDR3 coding DNA: TGTGCCAGCAGGGAAGACAGGGAGCCGCCTTCACCCCTCCACTTT. Encoded protein: CASREDREPPSPLHF. The V and J genes are TRBV2 and TRBJ1-6; 7 bases are a match to TRBD1. CDR1 and CDR2 from the germline V gene are SNHLY and FYNNEI. The CDR3 is 15 residues long.

CDR3 nucleotides: TGTGCCAGCAGTACGGGACTATTGAATTACAATGAGCAGTTCTTC. Protein product: CASSTGLLNYNEQFF. This chain connects TRBV5-8 to TRBJ2-1; TRBD2 matches 7 bases. Trimming at V came to 5 bases and at J to 4 bases, leaving 9 bases not matched to a gene. CDR1 is SGHTS and CDR2 is YDEGEE in the germline V gene. The CDR3 runs to 15 residues.

This clone was observed a single time. This chain uses TRBV6-5 with TRBJ1-5; weak D call: TRBD1 (6 bases). Germline V lookup: CDR1 MNHEY, CDR2 SVGAGI. The CDR3 runs to 13 residues. The V gene lost 6 bases and the J gene lost 4 bases, with 10 bases spanning the gap. The CDR3 bases are TGTGCCAGCAGCCTAACAGGGAATCAGCCCCAGCATTTT. Its protein product is CASSLTGNQPQHF.

This clone was seen a few times. V gene TRBV5-6 combines with J gene TRBJ2-7; D uncertain. V lost 4 bases and J lost 7, with 18 bases in between. The CDR3 totals 14 residues. The germline gives CDR1 SGHDT, CDR2 YYEEEE. The CDR3 DNA sequence: TGTGCCAGCAGCGAGGCCCTCCAAACTCGGGAGCAGTACTTC. Its translation is CASSEALQTREQYF.

With regard to this clone: This specimen includes other DNA sequences encoding the same CDR3. The rearrangement links TRBV7-3 to TRBJ2-5; 8 positions agree with TRBD1. There are 14 residues in the CDR3. Losses at the gene ends were 5 bases for V and 4 bases for J; bases not matched to a gene: 6. In germline, CDR1 is SGHTA, CDR2 FQGTGA. CDR3 coding DNA: TGTGCCAGCAGCCCCAGGGGGCCGGGAGAGACCCAGTACTTC. It encodes CASSPRGPGETQYF.

This clone was picked up one time. This chain connects TRBV5-1 to TRBJ1-4; D is perhaps TRBD1 (6 bases). The CDR3 sequence is 15 residues long. The ends were cut back, 3 bases at V and 3 bases at J, with 12 bases in the middle. Germline CDR1 and CDR2: SGHRS and YFSETQ. CDR3 amino acids: CASSSFQGSNEKLFF. For the CDR3, the DNA is TGCGCCAGCAGCTCGTTTCAGGGGTCTAATGAAAAACTGTTTTTT.

This chain uses TRBV18 with TRBJ2-3; D remains unclear. V lost 3 bases, J lost 2 bases, and 9 bases lay in between. The CDR3 runs 14 residues. Germline assignment: CDR1 KGHSH and CDR2 LQKENI. CDR3 nucleotide sequence: TGTGCCAGCTCACCGTCCGGAGACACAGATACGCAGTATTTT. Residues: CASSPSGDTDTQYF.

The gene calls are TRBV7-3 and TRBJ2-2, with a tentative D call TRBD1 (6 bases). Germline V gene lookup returns CDR1 SGHTA and CDR2 FQGTGA. V lost 5 bases and J 1 base, leaving 11 bases between the germline ends. The CDR3 is 15 residues long. CDR3 loop: CASSPDRLNTGELFF. CDR3 in DNA: TGTGCCAGCAGCCCAGACAGGTTGAACACCGGGGAGCTGTTTTTT. Full variable domain (rest looked up from reference TRBV7-3 and TRBJ2-2): GAGVSQTPSNKVTEKGKYVELRCDPISGHTALYWYRQSLGQGPEFLIYFQGTGAADDSGLPNDRFFAVRPEGSVSTLKIQRTERGDSAVYLCASSPDRLNTGELFFGEGSRLTVL.

The rearrangement links TRBV10-3 to TRBJ2-2, with a tentative D call TRBD1 (5 bases). The germline V and J ends were trimmed by 10 bases and 1 base, with 13 bases remaining between them. The CDR3 covers 14 residues. Per the germline V gene, CDR1 is ENHRY and CDR2 is SYGVKD. CDR3 loop: CATRIRGNTGELFF. DNA for the CDR3: TGTGCCACCAGGATAAGGGGGAACACCGGGGAGCTGTTTTTT.

The chain carries TRBV6-2 or TRBV6-3 and TRBJ1-5; maybe TRBD1 (5 bases). The V end lost 6 bases, the J end lost 7 bases, and 19 bases lay between the germline ends. Germline V gives CDR1 MNHEY, CDR2 SVGEGT. The CDR3 is 15 amino acids. CDR3 loop: CASSDPYGGGQPQHF. The CDR3 nucleotides are TGTGCCAGCAGCGACCCTTATGGGGGAGGACAGCCCCAGCATTTT.

This sequence joins TRBV7-2 and TRBJ1-1, with unresolved D. This CDR3 has 13 amino acids. Germline lookup yields CDR1 SGHTA and CDR2 FQGNSA. V dropped 7 bases and J dropped 5 bases, with 14 bases sitting between them. The CDR3 DNA reads as TGTGCCAGCACTCGGAGTGGGAGGACTGAAGCTTTCTTT. Translated, it gives CASTRSGRTEAFF.

This chain connects TRBV7-2 to TRBJ1-4; D might be TRBD1 (6 bases). Germline V gene sequence: CDR1 SGHTA, CDR2 FQGNSA. V was pared by 4 bases and J by 4 bases, with 13 bases between. This CDR3 has 15 amino acids. CDR3 region: CASSSDRTINEKLFF. CDR3 bases: TGTGCCAGCAGCTCCGACAGGACAATTAATGAAAAACTGTTTTTT.

The chain couples TRBV6-2 or TRBV6-3 to TRBJ2-7; D is uncertain. The length of the CDR3 is 11 residues. V was shortened by 3 bases and J by 2 bases, with 2 bases between the two germline ends. CDR1 and CDR2 (germline): MNHEY, SVGEGT. The CDR3 DNA reads TGTGCCAGCAGTTATACCTACGAGCAGTACTTC. Protein: CASSYTYEQYF.

V is TRBV4-3 and J is TRBJ2-1; 10 bases align to TRBD2. Germline assignment: CDR1 LGHNA and CDR2 YSLEER. The J segment lost 4 bases and the V segment lost 4 bases, leaving 7 bases of the junction unmatched. The CDR3 sequence is 16 residues long. The CDR3 DNA reads as TGCGCCAGCAGCCTCCGTCTAGCGGGGGCTTACAATGAGCAGTTCTTC. It codes for CASSLRLAGAYNEQFF.

This clone was found a few times. The gene calls are TRBV30 and TRBJ1-1; TRBD1 matches at 7 bases. The CDR3 runs to 13 residues. Germline CDR1 reads GTSNPN; CDR2 reads SVGIG (reference sequence). V was clipped by 5 bases and J by 0 bases; unmatched bases: 3. This chain's CDR3 is CAWGGQLNTEAFF. The CDR3 bases are TGTGCCTGGGGGGGACAGCTGAACACTGAAGCTTTCTTT.

The J gene is TRBJ1-2, the V gene TRBV15; the D is unclear. The CDR3 runs 14 residues. V shed 0 bases and J shed 4 bases, with 9 bases lying between them. Germline V CDR1 and CDR2: LNHNV, YYDKDF (reference sequence). CDR3 DNA: TGTGCCACCAGCAGAGAGAAGCGGAGCTATGGCTACACCTTC. Translating it yields CATSREKRSYGYTF.

The chain recombines TRBV6-2 or TRBV6-3 with TRBJ2-7; 7 nucleotides match TRBD1. CDR3 length equals 16 residues. Germline CDR1 is MNHEY and CDR2 is SVGEGT. V dropped 2 bases and J dropped 3; count of bases not matched to a gene: 10. The CDR3 loop reads CASSYSSRQGYYEQYF. CDR3 nucleotide sequence: TGTGCCAGCAGTTACAGCTCAAGACAGGGCTACTACGAGCAGTACTTC.

The chain couples TRBV27 to TRBJ2-5; no clear D. The CDR3 has 12 amino acids. The germline CDR1 and CDR2 sequences are MNHEY and SMNVEV (reference sequence). The V gene lost 5 bases and the J gene lost 5 bases, with 9 bases spanning the gap. In DNA form, the CDR3 reads TGTGCCAGCAGTCCCACCGGGGAGACCCAGTACTTC. Residues: CASSPTGETQYF.

This chain joins TRBV7-3 and TRBJ2-2, with a possible D match to TRBD1 (6 bases). Looked up from germline, CDR1 is SGHTA and CDR2 is FQGTGA. This CDR3 is built from 15 residues. Between the trimmed V and J ends, which lost 2 bases and 2 bases, there was a span of 9 bases. CDR3 loop: CASSLGGFNTGELFF. CDR3 DNA: TGTGCCAGCAGCTTAGGGGGCTTTAACACCGGGGAGCTGTTTTTT.

The chain joins TRBV18 to TRBJ1-5, with D possibly matching TRBD1 (5 bases). The germline V gene encodes CDR1 KGHSH and CDR2 LQKENI. The ends were cut back, 4 bases at V and 4 bases at J, with 8 bases in the middle. The CDR3 has 13 residues. CDR3 in DNA: TGTGCCAGCTCACAGGCAGGGAATCAGCCCCAGCATTTT. This translates into CASSQAGNQPQHF.